The 30 T cell receptor beta chains below were found in one sample sequenced in a study of cytomegalovirus exposure and HLA in healthy donors. Vbeta (60) and Jbeta (13) primers were used in the PCR. Assay used: immunoSEQ multiplex PCR; TCRdb lists only in-frame clones, some missing. The repertoire holds around 100,000 clones, with roughly 74% as singletons. Material: PBMCs. The receptors here all came from a woman aged 40 to 50 in good health and CMV-seronegative.

The count of this clone is one. The chain carries TRBV25-1 and TRBJ2-7, with 10 bases aligning to TRBD2. This CDR3 is 13 amino acids long. V lost 4 bases to trimming and J lost 5 bases; unmatched junction nucleotides: 2. CDR1 and CDR2 from the germline V gene are MGHDK and SYGVNS. The CDR3 spells CASSVSGRNEQYF. The CDR3 nucleotides are TGTGCCAGCAGTGTTAGCGGGAGGAACGAGCAGTACTTC.

DNA for the CDR3: TGTGCCAGCAGCGTAGTCGCAGATTCCTACGAGCAGTACTTC. This sequence encodes CASSVVADSYEQYF. The chain recombines TRBV9 with TRBJ2-7; D call uncertain. V lost 0 bases and J 1 base, leaving 8 bases between the germline ends. The CDR3 is 14 residues long. Per germline, CDR1 SGDLS and CDR2 YYNGEE.

This clone appeared once. The chain combines TRBV30 with TRBJ2-5, with TRBD2 matching over 7 bases. CDR1 is GTSNPN and CDR2 is SVGIG in the germline V gene (reference sequence). This CDR3 has 13 amino acids. V lost 2 bases and J lost 4; bases outside the gene matches: 4. CDR3 coding DNA: TGTGCCTGGAGTTGGGAGGGGCCAGAGACCCAGTACTTC. This gives the protein CAWSWEGPETQYF. The full variable domain, in which reference TRBV30 and TRBJ2-5 provide the parts outside the CDR3, is SQTIHQWPATLVQPVGSPLSLECTVEGTSNPNLYWYRQAAGRGLQLLFYSVGIGQISSEVPQNLSASRPQDRQFILSSKKLLLSDSGFYLCAWSWEGPETQYFGPGTRLLVL.

The chain uses TRBV4-2 and TRBJ2-1, with 10 nucleotides matching TRBD2. Unmatched junction bases numbered 1, after V lost 4 bases and J lost 1 base. Germline loops: CDR1 LGHNA, CDR2 YNFKEQ. The CDR3 consists of 15 residues. The CDR3 loop is CASSPTSGSYNEQFF. In DNA form, the CDR3 reads TGTGCCAGCAGCCCGACTAGCGGGTCCTACAATGAGCAGTTCTTC.

In DNA, the CDR3 is TGTGCCAGCAGCCTACAGGACGGGGGGACGCAGTATTTT. Protein product: CASSLQDGGTQYF. The genes are TRBV27 and TRBJ2-3, with TRBD2 matching over 7 bases. Looked up from germline, CDR1 is MNHEY and CDR2 is SMNVEV (reference sequence). J was trimmed by 9 bases and V by 6 bases; bases with no gene match: 9. The CDR3 covers 13 residues.

This chain uses TRBV9 with TRBJ2-2; D is unclear. Trimming stripped 2 bases from V and 4 bases from J, with 6 bases between. The CDR3 spans 13 residues. From germline, CDR1 is SGDLS and CDR2 YYNGEE. The chain's CDR3 is CASSVSSTGELFF. The CDR3 nucleotides read TGTGCCAGCAGCGTCTCGTCCACCGGGGAGCTGTTTTTT.

The chain employs TRBV6-5 and TRBJ2-7, with 7 bases that match TRBD1. The CDR3 runs 14 residues. Germline V lookup: CDR1 MNHEY, CDR2 SVGAGI. V dropped 5 bases and J dropped 6; count of bases not matched to a gene: 10. CDR3 residues: CASSPGQTLREQYF. DNA for the CDR3: TGTGCCAGCAGTCCGGGACAGACCCTTCGCGAGCAGTACTTC.

The chain uses TRBV5-1 and TRBJ2-7; 8 bases are shared with TRBD2. The CDR3 totals 16 residues. CDR1 and CDR2 from the germline V gene are SGHRS and YFSETQ. V shed 4 bases and J 3 bases; nucleotides not matched to a gene: 12. CDR3 residues: CASSLLATGGVYEQYF. The CDR3 coding sequence is TGCGCCAGCAGCCTATTAGCAACGGGAGGGGTCTACGAGCAGTACTTC.

The chain combines TRBV27 with TRBJ1-6; TRBD1 matches at 7 bases. After removal of 4 bases from V and 10 bases from J, the junction contained 16 bases not matched to a gene. CDR1 and CDR2 from the germline V gene are MNHEY and SMNVEV (reference sequence). This CDR3 spans 17 amino acids. DNA for the CDR3: TGTGCCAGCAGTTCGATCGATATTACAGGGGTGGTCTCACCCCTCCACTTT. Its translation is CASSSIDITGVVSPLHF.

V is TRBV15 and J is TRBJ2-7; a possible D gene is TRBD1 (6 bases). This CDR3 comprises 18 residues. Germline-derived CDR1 and CDR2 are LNHNV and YYDKDF (reference sequence). Trimming left V 5 bases short and J 3 bases short, with 26 bases between. The CDR3 DNA reads TGTGCCACCAGCCCCCAGGGACATAAAGAGGGCGGTCGCTACGAGCAGTACTTC. Its translation: CATSPQGHKEGGRYEQYF.

This clone came up once. V is TRBV2 and J is TRBJ2-5; TRBD2 might be the D (7 bases). CDR1 SNHLY and CDR2 FYNNEI come from the germline V gene. The CDR3 spans 15 residues. The V gene lost 7 bases and the J gene lost 5 bases, with 20 bases spanning the gap. The CDR3 reads CASTLAGERGETQYF. For the CDR3, the DNA is TGTGCCAGCACCCTTGCGGGGGAGAGGGGGGAGACCCAGTACTTC. Full variable domain (outside the CDR3, taken from reference TRBV2 and TRBJ2-5): EPEVTQTPSHQVTQMGQEVILRCVPISNHLYFYWYRQILGQKVEFLVSFYNNEISEKSEIFDDQFSVERPDGSNFTLKIRSTKLEDSAMYFCASTLAGERGETQYFGPGTRLLVL.

The chain employs TRBV6-4 and TRBJ2-2; weak D call: TRBD2 (5 bases). V gave up 6 bases and J gave up 8 bases, with 13 bases separating them. The germline gives CDR1 MRHNA, CDR2 SNTAGT. The CDR3 has 13 amino acids. CDR3 sequence: CASSSSRGGELFF. CDR3 in DNA: TGTGCCAGCAGCTCCTCGCGAGGGGGGGAGCTGTTTTTT.

This chain connects TRBV29-1 to TRBJ2-4; tentatively, D is TRBD1 (5 bases). CDR1 and CDR2 from the germline V gene are SQVTM and ANQGSEA. V lost 5 bases and J 9 bases, leaving 26 bases between the germline ends. CDR3 length equals 16 residues. The CDR3 nucleotides are TGCAGCGTTAAGACAGATGGGCGAATGGACGGTGGCATTCAGTACTTC. Encoded protein: CSVKTDGRMDGGIQYF.

The chain is built from TRBV9 and TRBJ2-6; 7 bases map to TRBD1. V trimming: 0 bases; J trimming: 0 bases; junction bases outside the gene matches: 6. This CDR3 spans 18 amino acids. From germline, CDR1 is SGDLS and CDR2 YYNGEE. CDR3 amino acids: CASSVATGISSGANVLTF. Here the CDR3 DNA reads TGTGCCAGCAGCGTAGCGACAGGGATCTCCTCTGGGGCCAACGTCCTGACTTTC.

The chain is built from TRBV7-3 and TRBJ2-1; 9 bases are shared with TRBD1. Germline-derived CDR1 and CDR2 are SGHTA and FQGTGA. The CDR3 runs 17 residues. V dropped 6 bases and J dropped 5; count of bases not matched to a gene: 14. CDR3 region: CASRPNPGTGSNNEQFF. The CDR3 DNA is TGTGCCAGCAGGCCAAATCCAGGGACAGGGAGTAACAATGAGCAGTTCTTC.

This clone was seen a few times. The rearrangement uses TRBV6-5 and TRBJ1-1; no definite D call. The CDR3 runs to 14 residues. Germline V CDR1 and CDR2: MNHEY, SVGAGI. V was cut by 6 bases and J by 1 base, with 12 bases left in between. For the CDR3, the DNA is TGTGCCAGCAGGGCCACGACACAGAACACTGAAGCTTTCTTT. Protein product: CASRATTQNTEAFF.

The chain recombines TRBV18 with TRBJ1-1, with 7 bases matching TRBD1. J gave up 8 bases and V 5 bases, and 11 bases lay outside the gene matches. The germline gives CDR1 KGHSH, CDR2 LQKENI. This CDR3 region has 14 residues. CDR3 loop: CASSIDVVTGEAFF. In DNA, the CDR3 is TGTGCCAGCTCAATTGATGTGGTGACAGGGGAAGCTTTCTTT.

The rearrangement joins TRBV28 to TRBJ2-1; 9 nucleotides match TRBD2. This CDR3 is 19 amino acids long. J lost 2 bases, V lost 5 bases, and 16 bases had no gene match. The germline V gene encodes CDR1 MDHEN and CDR2 SYDVKM. DNA of the CDR3: TGTGCCAGCAGTCCGAGGGTGTCTCGGCTAGCGGGGACCTACAATGAGCAGTTCTTC. Translated: CASSPRVSRLAGTYNEQFF.

The V call is TRBV2, the J call TRBJ1-5; D ambiguous. The CDR3 sequence is 15 residues long. CDR1 SNHLY and CDR2 FYNNEI come from the germline V gene. Deletions cut 2 bases from V and 1 base from J, with 9 bases between. The CDR3 sequence: CASSELHTSNQPQHF. CDR3 sequence (DNA): TGTGCCAGCAGTGAACTTCACACAAGCAATCAGCCCCAGCATTTT.

The chain couples TRBV4-1 to TRBJ2-7; D is ambiguous. Trimming took 0 bases from V and 11 from J, leaving 17 bases between them. Germline values: CDR1 MGHRA, CDR2 YSYEKL. The CDR3 consists of 14 residues. For the CDR3, the DNA is TGCGCCAGCAGCCAAGATATATGGGCCACGATGAAGTACTTC. Amino acid sequence: CASSQDIWATMKYF.

CDR3 sequence: CASSPTGGLLYYGYTF. Here the CDR3 DNA reads TGTGCCAGTAGTCCGACAGGGGGCCTTCTCTACTATGGCTACACCTTC. V and J are TRBV19 and TRBJ1-2; 10 bases are a match to TRBD1. J lost 3 bases, V lost 5 bases, and 9 bases had no gene match. This CDR3 comprises 16 residues. The germline gives CDR1 LNHDA, CDR2 SQIVND (reference sequence).

This sequence joins TRBV5-1 and TRBJ2-5; D is possibly TRBD1 (5 bases). The DNA end is more similar to TRBJ2-7, so the J call may be wrong. Germline CDR1 and CDR2: SGHRS and YFSETQ. The CDR3 loop spans 13 amino acids. This CDR3 reads CASSPRDNYEQYF. In DNA, the CDR3 is TGCGCCAGCAGCCCCAGGGATAACTACGAGCAGTACTTC.

The rearrangement joins TRBV19 to TRBJ2-1; TRBD1 matches 7 bases. The ends lost 3 bases at V and 8 bases at J; junction bases unmatched: 4. Per germline, CDR1 LNHDA and CDR2 SQIVND (reference sequence). The CDR3 consists of 13 residues. The CDR3 coding sequence is TGTGCCAGTAGTATTGGCAGGGGGTATGAGCAGTTCTTC. Its translation: CASSIGRGYEQFF. The full variable domain, its missing parts supplied by reference TRBV19 and TRBJ2-1, is DGGITQSPKYLFRKEGQNVTLSCEQNLNHDAMYWYRQDPGQGLRLIYYSQIVNDFQKGDIAEGYSVSREKKESFPLTVTSAQKNPTAFYLCASSIGRGYEQFFGPGTRLTVL.

The chain combines TRBV7-2 with TRBJ1-6; D uncertain. From germline, CDR1 is SGHTA and CDR2 FQGNSA. The length of the CDR3 is 17 residues. V lost 5 bases and J lost 7, with 21 bases in between. Here the CDR3 reads CASSPQAPGSRNSPLHF. The CDR3 DNA reads TGTGCCAGCAGCCCCCAGGCCCCGGGGTCGCGAAATTCACCCCTCCACTTT.

The chain couples TRBV9 to TRBJ2-3, with 8 bases identical to TRBD1. This CDR3 is 15 amino acids long. The V gene end was trimmed by 0 bases and the J gene end by 4 bases; junction bases not matched to a gene: 4. Germline V gene sequence: CDR1 SGDLS, CDR2 YYNGEE. The CDR3 DNA sequence: TGTGCCAGCAGCGTAGAGGGACAGGTAGCAGATACGCAGTATTTT. Amino acid sequence: CASSVEGQVADTQYF.

This chain links TRBV6-5 with TRBJ1-5; no definite D call. CDR3 length equals 15 residues. CDR1 is MNHEY and CDR2 is SVGAGI in the germline V gene. V dropped 0 bases and J dropped 4 bases, with 10 bases sitting between them. The CDR3 region is CASSYSVEENQPQHF. The CDR3 nucleotides read TGTGCCAGCAGTTACTCAGTGGAGGAGAATCAGCCCCAGCATTTT.

The chain is built from TRBV28 and TRBJ1-2; the match to TRBD1 covers 7 bases. The J segment lost 6 bases and the V segment lost 6 bases, leaving 7 bases of the junction unmatched. CDR3 length: 13 amino acids. CDR1 MDHEN and CDR2 SYDVKM come from the germline V gene. The CDR3 coding sequence is TGTGCCAGCAGACATACAGGGGCCGATGGCTACACCTTC. Its translation: CASRHTGADGYTF.

The chain links TRBV27 to TRBJ1-5, with 9 bases identical to TRBD1. J was trimmed by 1 base and V by 4 bases; bases with no gene match: 2. Germline V gene lookup returns CDR1 MNHEY and CDR2 SMNVEV (reference sequence). The CDR3 covers 15 residues. CDR3 loop: CASSSDRGSNQPQHF. Written as DNA, the CDR3 is TGTGCCAGCAGTTCCGACAGGGGGAGCAATCAGCCCCAGCATTTT.

In DNA form, the CDR3 reads TGTGCCAATTCCAAAGGAGGGCCTTATAGCAATCAGCCCCAGCATTTT. Translation: CANSKGGPYSNQPQHF. The chain uses TRBV10-3 and TRBJ1-5; D is unresolved. Germline values: CDR1 ENHRY, CDR2 SYGVKD. The CDR3 is 16 amino acids. Trimming took 10 bases from V and 0 from J, leaving 19 bases between them.

This clone appeared a single time. This rearrangement joins TRBV18 to TRBJ2-5, with 8 bases identical to TRBD1. The V gene end was trimmed by 1 base and the J gene end by 5 bases; junction bases not matched to a gene: 3. The V gene's germline CDR1 is KGHSH and CDR2 LQKENI. CDR3 size: 14 residues. The chain's CDR3 is CASSPRDRGETQYF. CDR3 coding DNA: TGTGCCAGCTCACCACGCGACAGGGGTGAGACCCAGTACTTC. Using reference TRBV18 and TRBJ2-5 for the parts outside the CDR3, the full variable domain is NAGVMQNPRHLVRRRGQEARLRCSPMKGHSHVYWYRQLPEEGLKFMVYLQKENIIDESGMPKERFSAEFPKEGPSILRIQQVVRGDSAAYFCASSPRDRGETQYFGPGTRLLVL.